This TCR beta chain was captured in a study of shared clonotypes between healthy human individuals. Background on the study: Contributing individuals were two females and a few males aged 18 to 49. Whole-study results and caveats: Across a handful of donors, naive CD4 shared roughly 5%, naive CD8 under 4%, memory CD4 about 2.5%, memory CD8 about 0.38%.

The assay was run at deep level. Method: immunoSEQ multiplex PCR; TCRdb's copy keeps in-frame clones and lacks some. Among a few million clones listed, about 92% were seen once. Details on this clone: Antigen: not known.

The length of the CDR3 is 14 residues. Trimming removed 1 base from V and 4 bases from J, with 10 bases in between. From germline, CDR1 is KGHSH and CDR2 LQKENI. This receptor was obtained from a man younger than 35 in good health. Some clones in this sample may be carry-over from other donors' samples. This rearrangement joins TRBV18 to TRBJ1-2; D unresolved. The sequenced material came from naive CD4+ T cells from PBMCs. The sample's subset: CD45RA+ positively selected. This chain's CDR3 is CASSPQGGSYGYTF. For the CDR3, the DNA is TGTGCCAGCTCACCACAGGGAGGGAGCTATGGCTACACCTTC. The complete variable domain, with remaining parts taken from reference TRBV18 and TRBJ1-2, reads NAGVMQNPRHLVRRRGQEARLRCSPMKGHSHVYWYRQLPEEGLKFMVYLQKENIIDESGMPKERFSAEFPKEGPSILRIQQVVRGDSAAYFCASSPQGGSYGYTFGSGTRLTVV.